The rows below give T cell receptor beta chains drawn from one sample of a study of monozygotic twins with inflammatory bowel disease. Using the 5' RACE reads, TCRdb records one entry per CDR3 protein without DNA. The sample has approximately 400,000 distinct CDR3 sequences, and its top ten clones hold 2% to 2.5%. The sequencing input was blood. The receptors shown here come from a human donor with ulcerative colitis or Crohn's disease, or a healthy co-twin of an affected twin (not recorded which). The CDR3 runs from the conserved cysteine through the conserved F or W.

CASSPYAGADTQYF,TRBJ2-3,TRBV7-2
CASSKRGPWGEQYF,TRBJ2-7,TRBV13
CASSLTSGVNNEQFF,TRBJ2-1,TRBV18
CASSSLGTSGLYNEQFF,TRBJ2-1,TRBV7-2
CASSQDQGPQETQYF,TRBJ2-5,TRBV4-1
CASSYSTSGGSGETQYF,TRBJ2-5,TRBV6-2/TRBV6-3
CASSFTSGYNEQFF,TRBJ2-1,TRBV5-1
CASSSEHEAFF,TRBJ1-1,TRBV5-1
CASSVGGRRADTQYF,TRBJ2-3,TRBV9
CASSATTSGRAYEQYF,TRBJ2-7,TRBV2
CASTKAGDTEAFF,TRBJ1-1,TRBV5-4
CSVDQLLWNEQFF,TRBJ2-1,TRBV29-1
CASSTGGGISFF,TRBJ2-3,TRBV3-1
CASSEFRGKNEQFF,TRBJ2-1,TRBV6-1
CASSLSEPTDTQYF,TRBJ2-3,TRBV5-1
CASSIQGKRYGEQFF,TRBJ2-1,TRBV19
CASSYSRDTGELFF,TRBJ2-2,TRBV6-5
CASSLAGEPNEKLFF,TRBJ1-4,TRBV5-1
CASSQRLRETQYF,TRBJ2-5,TRBV4-1
CASSKGQAVNNSPLHF,TRBJ1-6,TRBV5-1
CASSEATTSYEQYF,TRBJ2-7,TRBV2
CSVDKGVLYNEQFF,TRBJ2-1,TRBV29-1
CASSVGSGGVNEKLFF,TRBJ1-4,TRBV9
CASSQASGRDNEQFF,TRBJ2-1,TRBV4-3
CATSSDGTYGDTGELFF,TRBJ2-2,TRBV15
CAWSVGQGGQPQHF,TRBJ1-5,TRBV30
CASSPTGGNTGELFF,TRBJ2-2,TRBV5-1
CASSLAPAGGQETQYF,TRBJ2-5,TRBV5-1
CASSPPARLAGELFF,TRBJ2-2,TRBV18
CASSPFGATDSYEQYF,TRBJ2-7,TRBV18
CATSGGVGYGYTF,TRBJ1-2,TRBV15
CASSHTGEGNQPQHF,TRBJ1-5,TRBV5-1
CASQGGMETQYF,TRBJ2-5,TRBV19
CASSPRTTNQPQHF,TRBJ1-5,TRBV6-6
CASSQGYSDGAFF,TRBJ1-1,TRBV3-1
CASSGGTSGILGTQYF,TRBJ2-5,TRBV9
CSATGTTQDNEQFF,TRBJ2-1,TRBV20-1
CASSEGQGHRETQYF,TRBJ2-5,TRBV7-9
CASSLAGGPWEQYF,TRBJ2-7,TRBV28
CASSFVNYGYTF,TRBJ1-2,TRBV7-8
CASRTPSTGGSGYTF,TRBJ1-2,TRBV6-1
CSVGDRRLNTEAFF,TRBJ1-1,TRBV29-1
CAISEGLAGDEQYF,TRBJ2-7,TRBV10-3
CASSFTGVTTDTQYF,TRBJ2-3,TRBV12-3/TRBV12-4
CASSFRDVDQETQYF,TRBJ2-5,TRBV5-1
CASTRTDGKNSPLHF,TRBJ1-6,TRBV2
CASRTSGGETQYF,TRBJ2-5,TRBV7-2
CASNTGTRPPLGYYNEQFF,TRBJ2-1,TRBV4-2
CASSLERGRGANEKLFF,TRBJ1-4,TRBV5-1
CASSLGLGASDGYTF,TRBJ1-2,TRBV12-3/TRBV12-4
CASSAGTGTPYEQYF,TRBJ2-7,TRBV5-1
CAWSEIRNTEAFF,TRBJ1-1,TRBV30
CASSFSRGKGDYGYTF,TRBJ1-2,TRBV5-1
CSVEGLAGLYNEQFF,TRBJ2-1,TRBV29-1
CASSLGTGDTDTQYF,TRBJ2-3,TRBV5-1
CASSRDRSEKLFF,TRBJ1-4,TRBV18
CASSPPWLASPRDTGELFF,TRBJ2-2,TRBV11-2
CASSLKQGSSGANVLTF,TRBJ2-6,TRBV5-1
CASTEPPDPEGYTF,TRBJ1-2,TRBV2